Listed here are 9 T cell receptor beta chains from one sample, sequenced in a study of regulatory T cells in long-lasting Graves disease. Arm-PCR of CDR3 regions and iRepertoire HTBI primers were used to build TCR beta libraries. TCRdb re-analysed the multiplex PCR reads in MiXCR, keeping a single row per CDR3 protein. The sample yields 450,000 or so distinct CDR3 sequences, less than 25% seen once. This sample's time point: persistent/refractory GD, antithyroid drugs over 5 years with positive TRAb. The TCR library was made from RNA extracted from PBMCs. The material was peripheral blood mononuclear cells (PBMCs), obtained when the disease was refractory, from a patient treated with antithyroid drugs. Every receptor here comes from a female donor with Graves disease.

This clonotype was recorded once. The rearrangement links TRBV28 to TRBJ1-2; 7 bases are a match to TRBD1. Trimming took 5 bases from V and 5 from J; bases not matched to a gene: 11. The germline gives CDR1 MDHEN, CDR2 SYDVKM. The CDR3 runs 15 residues. This CDR3 is CASSARSGRGYGYTF. The CDR3 region has the DNA TGTGCCAGCAGTGCCCGTAGCGGCAGGGGGTATGGCTACACCTTC.

In this sample, this clonotype turned up many times. The V and J genes are TRBV6-2 or TRBV6-3 and TRBJ2-7; the D is unclear. This CDR3 is built from 13 residues. V shed 2 bases and J shed 2 bases, with 7 bases lying between them. The germline gives CDR1 MNHEY, CDR2 SVGEGT. In DNA form, the CDR3 reads TGTGCCAGCAGTTACCCGCCTGCCTACGAGCAGTACTTC. This encodes CASSYPPAYEQYF.

This clonotype has a handful of counts. The CDR3 protein is CASSMGPAGVSYTQYF. The DNA for the CDR3 is TGTGCCAGTAGTATGGGGCCAGCGGGGGTCAGCTATACGCAGTATTTT. The rearrangement uses TRBV19 and TRBJ2-3; 8 positions match TRBD2. The CDR3 consists of 16 residues. V gave up 3 bases and J gave up 7 bases; unmatched junction bases: 12. CDR1 is LNHDA, CDR2 SQIVND, per germline (reference sequence).

The rearrangement links TRBV12-3 or TRBV12-4 to TRBJ2-1; tentatively, D is TRBD1 (6 bases). The V and J ends lost 5 bases and 0 bases respectively, with 11 bases between them. This CDR3 comprises 15 residues. CDR3 protein: CASSLDRISYNEQFF. The CDR3 DNA sequence: TGTGCCAGCAGTCTTGACAGGATCTCCTACAATGAGCAGTTCTTC.

The chain uses TRBV5-1 and TRBJ2-2; a weak D match, TRBD2 (6 bases). The CDR3 is 16 residues long. The ends were cut back, 5 bases at V and 1 base at J, with 15 bases in the middle. The germline V gene has CDR1 SGHRS and CDR2 YFSETQ. The CDR3 sequence: CASSPLVAENTGELFF. Here the CDR3 DNA reads TGCGCCAGCAGTCCGCTTGTAGCGGAGAACACCGGGGAGCTGTTTTTT.

The chain employs TRBV5-1 and TRBJ1-2, with D maybe TRBD1 (5 bases). Trimming shortened V by 4 bases and J by 2 bases, and 21 bases separated the two germline ends. Germline V gene data show CDR1 as SGHRS and CDR2 as YFSETQ. The CDR3 spans 17 residues. CDR3 bases: TGCGCCAGCAGCGGTGCCCTTGACAGTACATCGAACTATGGCTACACCTTC. It translates to CASSGALDSTSNYGYTF.

This clonotype occurred a few times. The junction and the germline gene differ at one end; a read error may be behind it. The rearrangement links TRBV28 to TRBJ1-2; D perhaps matches TRBD1 (5 bases). This CDR3 contains 13 residues. Germline V CDR1 and CDR2: MDHEN, SYDVKM. The CDR3 sequence is CASSFGTGGGYAF. Written as DNA, the CDR3 is TGTGCCAGCAGTTTCGGGACGGGCGGAGGCTACGCCTTC.

The rearrangement joins TRBV6-5 to TRBJ1-1; no definite D call. V was cut by 0 bases and J by 4 bases, with 12 bases left in between. Germline values: CDR1 MNHEY, CDR2 SVGAGI. The CDR3 has 15 amino acids. CDR3 protein: CASSYSGNMSTEAFF. CDR3 coding DNA: TGTGCCAGCAGTTACTCCGGGAACATGAGCACTGAAGCTTTCTTT.

The sample holds a few counts of this clonotype. The chain recombines TRBV6-1 with TRBJ1-2; D gene uncertain. Germline CDR1 and CDR2: MNHNS and SASEGT. The V end was cut by 4 bases, the J end by 8 bases, with 17 bases between. The CDR3 is 14 residues long. CDR3 in DNA: TGTGCCAGCAGTGGGCCCCGAGGCCTCCTCGGCTACACCTTC. Encoded protein: CASSGPRGLLGYTF.